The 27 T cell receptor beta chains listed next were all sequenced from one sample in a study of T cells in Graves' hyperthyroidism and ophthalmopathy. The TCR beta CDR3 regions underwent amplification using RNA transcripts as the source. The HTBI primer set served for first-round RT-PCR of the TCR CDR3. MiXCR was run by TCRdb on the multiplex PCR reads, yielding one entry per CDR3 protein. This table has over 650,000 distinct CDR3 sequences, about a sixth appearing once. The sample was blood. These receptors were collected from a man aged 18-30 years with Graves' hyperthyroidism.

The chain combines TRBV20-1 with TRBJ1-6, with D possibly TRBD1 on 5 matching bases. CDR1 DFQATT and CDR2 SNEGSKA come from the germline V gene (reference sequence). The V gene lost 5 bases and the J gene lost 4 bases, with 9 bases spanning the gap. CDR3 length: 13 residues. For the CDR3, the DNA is TGCAGTGCTCGCAGGGAGTATAATTCACCCCTCCACTTT. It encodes CSARREYNSPLHF.

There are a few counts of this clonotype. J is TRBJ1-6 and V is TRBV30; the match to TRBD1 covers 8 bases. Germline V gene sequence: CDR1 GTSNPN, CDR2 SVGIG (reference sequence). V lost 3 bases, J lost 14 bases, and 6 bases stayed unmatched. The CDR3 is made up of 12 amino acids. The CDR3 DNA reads TGTGCCTGGAGGGCAGGGGGCCTGGCCCTCCACTTT. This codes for CAWRAGGLALHF. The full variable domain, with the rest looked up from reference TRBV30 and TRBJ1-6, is SQTIHQWPATLVQPVGSPLSLECTVEGTSNPNLYWYRQAAGRGLQLLFYSVGIGQISSEVPQNLSASRPQDRQFILSSKKLLLSDSGFYLCAWRAGGLALHFGNGTRLTVT.

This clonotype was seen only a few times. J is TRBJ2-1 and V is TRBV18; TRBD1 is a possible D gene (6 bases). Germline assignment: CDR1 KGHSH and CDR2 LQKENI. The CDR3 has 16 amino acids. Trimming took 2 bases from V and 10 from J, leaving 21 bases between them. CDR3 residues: CASSPKGTSLFLEQFF. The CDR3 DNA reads TGTGCCAGCTCACCAAAGGGGACATCCCTTTTTCTAGAGCAGTTCTTC.

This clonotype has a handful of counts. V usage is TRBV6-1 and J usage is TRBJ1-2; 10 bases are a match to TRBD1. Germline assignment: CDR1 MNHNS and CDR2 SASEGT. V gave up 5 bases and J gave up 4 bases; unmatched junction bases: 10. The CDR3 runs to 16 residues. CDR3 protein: CASSRPGQGSAYGYTF. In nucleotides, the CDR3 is TGTGCCAGCAGTCGTCCGGGACAGGGGTCGGCCTATGGCTACACCTTC.

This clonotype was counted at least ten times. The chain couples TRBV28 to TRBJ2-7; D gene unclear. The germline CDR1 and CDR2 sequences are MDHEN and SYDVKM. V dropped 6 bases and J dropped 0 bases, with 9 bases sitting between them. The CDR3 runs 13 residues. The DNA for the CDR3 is TGTGCCAGCAGCTCGGGCGCCTCCTACGAGCAGTACTTC. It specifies CASSSGASYEQYF. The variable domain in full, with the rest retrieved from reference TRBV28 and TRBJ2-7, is DVKVTQSSRYLVKRTGEKVFLECVQDMDHENMFWYRQDPGLGLRLIYFSYDVKMKEKGDIPEGYSVSREKKERFSLILESASTNQTSMYLCASSSGASYEQYFGPGTRLTVT.

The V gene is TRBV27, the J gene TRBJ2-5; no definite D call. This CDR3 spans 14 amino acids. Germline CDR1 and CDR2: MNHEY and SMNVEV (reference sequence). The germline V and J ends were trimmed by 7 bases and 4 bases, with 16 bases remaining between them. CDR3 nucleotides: TGTGCCAGCACCCCTGGCGGAACCCTAGAGACCCAGTACTTC. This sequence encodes CASTPGGTLETQYF.

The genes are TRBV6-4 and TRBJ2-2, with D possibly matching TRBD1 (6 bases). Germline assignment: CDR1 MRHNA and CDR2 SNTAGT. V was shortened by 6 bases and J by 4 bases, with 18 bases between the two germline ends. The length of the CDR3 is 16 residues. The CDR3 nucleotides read TGTGCCAGCAGCCCCATCCAGGGCAGGGGCACCGGGGAGCTGTTTTTT. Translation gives CASSPIQGRGTGELFF.

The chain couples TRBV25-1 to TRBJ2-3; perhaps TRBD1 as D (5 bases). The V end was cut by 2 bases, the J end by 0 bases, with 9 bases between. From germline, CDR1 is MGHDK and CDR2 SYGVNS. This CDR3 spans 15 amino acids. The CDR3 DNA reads TGTGCCAGCAGTGAACTACAGGAGAGCACAGATACGCAGTATTTT. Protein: CASSELQESTDTQYF.

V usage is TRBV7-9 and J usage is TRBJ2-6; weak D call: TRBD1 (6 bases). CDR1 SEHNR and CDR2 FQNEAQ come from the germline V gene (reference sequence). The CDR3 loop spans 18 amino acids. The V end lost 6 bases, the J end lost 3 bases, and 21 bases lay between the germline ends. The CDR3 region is CASRTVKQGFYGANVLTF. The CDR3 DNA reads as TGTGCCAGCAGAACCGTCAAACAGGGTTTCTATGGGGCCAACGTCCTGACTTTC.

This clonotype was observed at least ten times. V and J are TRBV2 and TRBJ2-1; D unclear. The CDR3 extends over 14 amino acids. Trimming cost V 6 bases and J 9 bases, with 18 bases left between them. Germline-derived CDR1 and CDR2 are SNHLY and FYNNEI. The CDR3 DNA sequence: TGTGCCAGCAGATCAAGAGTGAAACCCGGTGAGCAGTTCTTC. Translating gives CASRSRVKPGEQFF.

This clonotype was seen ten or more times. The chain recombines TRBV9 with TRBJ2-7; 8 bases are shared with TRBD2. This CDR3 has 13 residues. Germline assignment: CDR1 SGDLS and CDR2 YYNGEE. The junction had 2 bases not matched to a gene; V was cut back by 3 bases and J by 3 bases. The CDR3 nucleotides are TGTGCCAGCAGCGGGACTAGCAGCTACGAGCAGTACTTC. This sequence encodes CASSGTSSYEQYF.

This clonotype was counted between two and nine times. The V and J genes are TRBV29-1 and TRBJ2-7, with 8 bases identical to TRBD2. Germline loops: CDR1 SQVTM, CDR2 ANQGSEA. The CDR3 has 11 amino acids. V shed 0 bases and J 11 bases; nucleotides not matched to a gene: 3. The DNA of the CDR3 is TGCAGCGTTGAAGATGGAGCGGGAGAGTACTTC. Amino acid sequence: CSVEDGAGEYF.

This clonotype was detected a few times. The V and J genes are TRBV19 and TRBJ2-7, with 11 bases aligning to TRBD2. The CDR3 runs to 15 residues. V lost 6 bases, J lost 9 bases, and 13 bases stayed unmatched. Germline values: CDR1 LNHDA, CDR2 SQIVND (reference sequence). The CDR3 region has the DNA TGTGCCAGTAGAGGGACTAGCGGTCAACACGGCGGGCAGTACTTC. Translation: CASRGTSGQHGGQYF.

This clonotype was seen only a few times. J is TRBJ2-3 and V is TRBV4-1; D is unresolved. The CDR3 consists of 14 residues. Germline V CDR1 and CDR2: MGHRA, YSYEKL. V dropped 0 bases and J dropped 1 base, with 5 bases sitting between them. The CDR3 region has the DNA TGCGCCAGCAGCCAAGATGGGGGCACAGATACGCAGTATTTT. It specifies CASSQDGGTDTQYF.

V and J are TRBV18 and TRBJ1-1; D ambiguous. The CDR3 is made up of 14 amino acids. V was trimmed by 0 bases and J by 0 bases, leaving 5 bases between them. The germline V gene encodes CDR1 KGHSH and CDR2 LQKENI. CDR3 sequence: CASSPPRLNTEAFF. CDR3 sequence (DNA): TGTGCCAGCTCACCACCACGACTGAACACTGAAGCTTTCTTT.

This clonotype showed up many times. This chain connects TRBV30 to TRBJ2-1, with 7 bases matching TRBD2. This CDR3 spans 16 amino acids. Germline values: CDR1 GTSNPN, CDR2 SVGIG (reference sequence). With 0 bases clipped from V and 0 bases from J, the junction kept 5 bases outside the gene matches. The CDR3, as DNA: TGTGCCTGGAGTGTACTCGGGAGGAGCTCCTACAATGAGCAGTTCTTC. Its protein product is CAWSVLGRSSYNEQFF.

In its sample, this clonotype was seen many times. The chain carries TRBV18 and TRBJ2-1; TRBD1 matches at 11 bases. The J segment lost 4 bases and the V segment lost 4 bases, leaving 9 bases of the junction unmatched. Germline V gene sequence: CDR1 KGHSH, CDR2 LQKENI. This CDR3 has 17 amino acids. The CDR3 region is CASSQGQGAPGYNEQFF. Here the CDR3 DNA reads TGTGCCAGCTCACAAGGACAGGGGGCGCCCGGATACAATGAGCAGTTCTTC.

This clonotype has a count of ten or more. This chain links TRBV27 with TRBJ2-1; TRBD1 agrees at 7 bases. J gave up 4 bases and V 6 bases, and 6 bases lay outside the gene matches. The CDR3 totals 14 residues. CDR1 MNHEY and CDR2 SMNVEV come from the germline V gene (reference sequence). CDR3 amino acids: CASRRQGNYNEQFF. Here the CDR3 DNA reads TGTGCCAGCAGGAGACAGGGAAATTACAATGAGCAGTTCTTC.

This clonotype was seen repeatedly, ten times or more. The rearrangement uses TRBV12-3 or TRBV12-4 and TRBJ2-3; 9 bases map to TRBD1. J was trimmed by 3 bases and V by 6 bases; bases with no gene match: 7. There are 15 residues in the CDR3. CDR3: CASSRRQGVTDTQYF. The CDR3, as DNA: TGTGCCAGCAGCCGTAGACAGGGGGTAACAGATACGCAGTATTTT.

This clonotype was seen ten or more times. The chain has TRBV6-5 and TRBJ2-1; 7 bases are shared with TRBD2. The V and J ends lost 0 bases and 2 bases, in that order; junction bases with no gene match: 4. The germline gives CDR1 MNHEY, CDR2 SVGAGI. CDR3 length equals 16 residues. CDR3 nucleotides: TGTGCCAGCAGTTACTCGACGGGAGGAGCCTACAATGAGCAGTTCTTC. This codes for CASSYSTGGAYNEQFF.

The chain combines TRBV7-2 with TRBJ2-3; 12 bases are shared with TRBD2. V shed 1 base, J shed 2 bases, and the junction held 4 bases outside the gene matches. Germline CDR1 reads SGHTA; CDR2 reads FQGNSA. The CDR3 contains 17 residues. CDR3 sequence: CASSLGGLAGITDTQYF. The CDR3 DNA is TGTGCCAGCAGCTTAGGAGGACTAGCGGGAATCACAGATACGCAGTATTTT.

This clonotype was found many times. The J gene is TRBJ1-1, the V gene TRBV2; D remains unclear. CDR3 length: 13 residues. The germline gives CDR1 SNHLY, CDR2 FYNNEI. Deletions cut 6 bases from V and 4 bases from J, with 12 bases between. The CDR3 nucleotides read TGTGCCAGCAGGCCGGGGTTTGGCACTGAAGCTTTCTTT. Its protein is CASRPGFGTEAFF. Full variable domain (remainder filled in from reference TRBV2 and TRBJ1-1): EPEVTQTPSHQVTQMGQEVILRCVPISNHLYFYWYRQILGQKVEFLVSFYNNEISEKSEIFDDQFSVERPDGSNFTLKIRSTKLEDSAMYFCASRPGFGTEAFFGQGTRLTVV.

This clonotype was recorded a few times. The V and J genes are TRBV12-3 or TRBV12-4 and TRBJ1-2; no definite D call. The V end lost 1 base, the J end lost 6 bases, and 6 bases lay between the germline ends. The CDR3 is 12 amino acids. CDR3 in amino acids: CASSLGRNGYTF. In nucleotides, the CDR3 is TGTGCCAGCAGTTTAGGCAGGAATGGCTACACCTTC.

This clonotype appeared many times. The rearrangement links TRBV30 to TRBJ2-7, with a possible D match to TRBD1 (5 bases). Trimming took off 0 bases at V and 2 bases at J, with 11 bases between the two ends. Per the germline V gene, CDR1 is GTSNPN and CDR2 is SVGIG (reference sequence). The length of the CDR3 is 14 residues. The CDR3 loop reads CAWSVGAGTYEQYF. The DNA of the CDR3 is TGTGCCTGGAGTGTAGGGGCAGGCACCTACGAGCAGTACTTC.

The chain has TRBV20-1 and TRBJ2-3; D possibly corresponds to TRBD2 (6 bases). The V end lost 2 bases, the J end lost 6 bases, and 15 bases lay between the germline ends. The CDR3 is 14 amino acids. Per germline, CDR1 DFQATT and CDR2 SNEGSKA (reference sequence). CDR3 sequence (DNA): TGCAGTGCTAGAAGAACGGGAGTATCTGATACGCAGTATTTT. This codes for CSARRTGVSDTQYF.

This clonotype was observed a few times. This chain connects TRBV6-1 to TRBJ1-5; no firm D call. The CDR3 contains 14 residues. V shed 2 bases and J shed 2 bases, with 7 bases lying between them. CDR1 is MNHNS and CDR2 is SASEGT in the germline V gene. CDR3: CASSEWIGNQPQHF. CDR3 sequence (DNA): TGTGCCAGCAGTGAATGGATCGGCAATCAGCCCCAGCATTTT.

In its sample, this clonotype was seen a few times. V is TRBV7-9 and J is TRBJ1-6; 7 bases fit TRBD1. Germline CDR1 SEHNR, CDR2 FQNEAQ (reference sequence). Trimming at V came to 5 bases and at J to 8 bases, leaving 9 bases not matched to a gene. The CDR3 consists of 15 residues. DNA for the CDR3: TGTGCCAGCAGCCCTAACAGGGGAAAGGATTCACCCCTCCACTTT. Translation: CASSPNRGKDSPLHF.